This is a list of T cell receptor beta chains from one sample in a study of T cell repertoires in cytomegalovirus infection. Antigens for these TCRs are unknown. Each CDR3 protein gets one entry after TCRdb re-called the reads with MiXCR. In the table there are 650,000 to 900,000 distinct CDR3 sequences, 32% of which are singletons. Sample: cultured CD8+ T cells from PBMCs, taken from culture after CMV antigen stimulation. The source is a human donor in good health (CMV status not recorded). Some clones in this sample may be carry-over from other donors' samples. The CDR3 runs from the conserved cysteine through the conserved F or W. The D gene is left open where the match is weak. The size field is filled for only some rows; it gives once, few, many or a size class.

cdr3_nt cdr3_aa cdr3_length j_call clone_size d_call v_call
TGTGCCAGCAGCGCTTATGGCCGGGACCCCCTCCACTTT CASSAYGRDPLHF 13 TRBJ1-6 few NA TRBV7-6
TGTGCCAGCAGTTACGTGGCCAGGGACCACGAGCAGTACTTC CASSYVARDHEQYF 14 TRBJ2-7 NA NA TRBV6-6
TGTGCCAGCAGTTTAGGCTTAGGCGGGGGGCCGTCCTACGAGCAGTACTTC CASSLGLGGGPSYEQYF 17 TRBJ2-7 NA TRBD2 TRBV27
TGTGCCAGCACCCTGGGGATTTGGGATCAGCCCCAGCATTTT CASTLGIWDQPQHF 14 TRBJ1-5 NA NA TRBV6-2/TRBV6-3
TGTGCCAGCAGCTTTTCCGATGAGCAGTTCTTC CASSFSDEQFF 11 TRBJ2-1 many NA TRBV12-3/TRBV12-4
TGTGCCAGCAGTGAGTCCAGGCAGGACGGGAATGAAGCTTTCTTT CASSESRQDGNEAFF 15 TRBJ1-1 few NA TRBV6-1
TGTGCCAGCAGCCTTGGGCCAGGGCCCTACGAGCAGTACTTC CASSLGPGPYEQYF 14 TRBJ2-7 NA NA TRBV27
TGTGCCAGCAGCCAAGGACAGGGGGACCACAATGAGCAGTTCTTC CASSQGQGDHNEQFF 15 TRBJ2-1 NA TRBD1 TRBV5-8
TGTGCCAGCAGTTTCAGGACAGGGCTTAACACTGAAGCTTTCTTT CASSFRTGLNTEAFF 15 TRBJ1-1 many TRBD1 TRBV12-3/TRBV12-4
TGTGCCAGCAGTTCTCGCAGGGGGGAGAGGGAGCTGTTTTTT CASSSRRGERELFF 14 TRBJ2-2 few NA TRBV28
TGTGCCACCACGGGGGGCAGAAACTATGGCTACACCTTC CATTGGRNYGYTF 13 TRBJ1-2 NA NA TRBV7-4
TGTGCCAGCAGTTTAGCTTACAGGGGTTCCCCTAACAATGAGCAGTTCTTC CASSLAYRGSPNNEQFF 17 TRBJ2-1 few TRBD1 TRBV12-3/TRBV12-4
TGTGCCAGCAGCTTGGGCTATAAGGGACTGTTTTTT CASSLGYKGLFF 12 TRBJ1-4 many NA TRBV7-8
TGTGCCAGCAGCTCGGATGGTGGGGAGCTGTTTTTT CASSSDGGELFF 12 TRBJ2-2 NA NA TRBV5-5
TGTGCCAGTACCCCTGACAGGGACACTGAAGCTTTCTTT CASTPDRDTEAFF 13 TRBJ1-1 NA TRBD1 TRBV19
TGTGCCAGCAGCTCCCCTTCGACAGGGGCTTTAGCTAACTATGGCTACACCTTC CASSSPSTGALANYGYTF 18 TRBJ1-2 NA TRBD1 TRBV7-9
TGCAGCGTTGAGACTAGCGGGGGGGCCCTAACCCAGTACTTC CSVETSGGALTQYF 14 TRBJ2-5 NA TRBD2 TRBV29-1
TGTGCCAGCAGTTTCGGAGGTCCACGAAAACTGTTTTTT CASSFGGPRKLFF 13 TRBJ1-4 NA NA TRBV27
TGTGCCACCAGTACCCGACAGAACACTGAAGCTTTCTTT CATSTRQNTEAFF 13 TRBJ1-1 NA NA TRBV24-1
TGTGCCAGCAGCTACCATTCCTCCTACAATGAGCAGTTCTTC CASSYHSSYNEQFF 14 TRBJ2-1 many NA TRBV7-3
TGTGCCAGCAGTTTATCGGGGACAGGCCAAGCCAAAAACATTCAGTACTTC CASSLSGTGQAKNIQYF 17 TRBJ2-4 many TRBD1 TRBV27
TGTGCCAGCAGCTCCCCCACAGGGCTGGGTTCACCCCTCCACTTT CASSSPTGLGSPLHF 15 TRBJ1-6 few NA TRBV5-6
TGTGCCACCAGCAGAGGGGGACAGATGGCGCCCCAGCATTTT CATSRGGQMAPQHF 14 TRBJ1-5 NA TRBD1 TRBV15
TGCAGTGCTAGAGTAAACTCTGGCAGGGCCAAGGGTGGAGCTTTCTTT CSARVNSGRAKGGAFF 16 TRBJ1-1 NA NA TRBV20-1
TGTGCCAGCAGCCAATTAGCGGGGAGGGATGAGCAGTTCTTC CASSQLAGRDEQFF 14 TRBJ2-1 many TRBD2 TRBV7-2
TGTGCCATCAGTGACATGGCCTCTGGGGCCAACGTCCTGACTTTC CAISDMASGANVLTF 15 TRBJ2-6 few NA TRBV10-3
TGTGCCAGCAGCTCACGTGGGATGACTAATGAAATACTGTTTTTT CASSSRGMTNEILFF 15 TRBJ1-4 NA NA TRBV5-4
TGCGCCAGCAGCTTGGCCGTTGAGATATATGGCTACACCTTC CASSLAVEIYGYTF 14 TRBJ1-2 few NA TRBV5-1
TGTGCCAGCAGTTCACCACCCGGAGAGACCCAGTACTTC CASSSPPGETQYF 13 TRBJ2-5 many NA TRBV12-3/TRBV12-4
TGTGCCAGCGGCCACTGGCGTTGGGGGCGCGTGAACGAGACCCAGTACTTC CASGHWRWGRVNETQYF 17 TRBJ2-5 NA NA TRBV6-2/TRBV6-3
TGTGCCAGCAGTTCTCCCGAGAGCACAGATACGCAGTATTTT CASSSPESTDTQYF 14 TRBJ2-3 few NA TRBV6-6
TGTGCCAGCAGGTCCAATGAGCAGTTCTTC CASRSNEQFF 10 TRBJ2-1 many NA TRBV9
TGCGCCAGCAGTGTATCCCGGAAGACAGGGATCCATGAAAAACTGTTTTTT CASSVSRKTGIHEKLFF 17 TRBJ1-4 few TRBD1 TRBV10-2
TGTGCCAGCAGGTCCACAGGGGGCGAGGGAAACACCATATATTTT CASRSTGGEGNTIYF 15 TRBJ1-3 few TRBD1 TRBV12-3/TRBV12-4
TGTGCCAGCAGCCCCGGAACGTGGCGGAACACTGAAGCTTTCTTT CASSPGTWRNTEAFF 15 TRBJ1-1 NA NA TRBV7-9
TGTGCCAGCAGTTACTTGGCGGGGGATCAGCCCCAGCATTTT CASSYLAGDQPQHF 14 TRBJ1-5 NA NA TRBV6-2/TRBV6-3
TGTGCCAGCAGTGAATACGCCAGGGATCACGATACGCAGTATTTT CASSEYARDHDTQYF 15 TRBJ2-3 few NA TRBV6-1
TGTGCCAGCATTACACCCTCGAGCTCCTACGAGCAGTACTTC CASITPSSSYEQYF 14 TRBJ2-7 NA NA TRBV6-5
TGTGCCAGCAGTTTCACCATGGGCAATGAGCAGTTCTTC CASSFTMGNEQFF 13 TRBJ2-1 few NA TRBV27
TGTGCCAGCAGCTCCAGACTCGACAATGAGCAGTTCTTC CASSSRLDNEQFF 13 TRBJ2-1 few NA TRBV5-6
TGTGCCAGCAGCGATGTAGAAGCTTTCTTT CASSDVEAFF 10 TRBJ1-1 NA NA TRBV6-6
TGTGCCTCGGGAGCACAGGCGAACACTGAAGCTTTCTTT CASGAQANTEAFF 13 TRBJ1-1 NA NA TRBV13
TGTGCCATCAGTGAGTCGACGACTAGCGGTCTAGATACGCAGTATTTT CAISESTTSGLDTQYF 16 TRBJ2-3 NA TRBD2 TRBV10-3
TGTGCCAGCAGCTTAGCGGCCCCGAGAACTAACTATGGCTACACCTTC CASSLAAPRTNYGYTF 16 TRBJ1-2 few NA TRBV7-2
TGCGCCAGCAGCTTGGCTCTACCGGGGACCGAAGCAACCGGGGAGCTGTTTTTT CASSLALPGTEATGELFF 18 TRBJ2-2 NA NA TRBV5-1